A few counts support the clone carrying this T cell receptor beta chain. V dropped 5 bases and J dropped 3 bases, with 16 bases sitting between them. There are 15 residues in the CDR3. Germline CDR1 LNHDA, CDR2 SQIVND (reference sequence). This specimen belongs to a study of T cells in Graves' hyperthyroidism and ophthalmopathy. TCR beta CDR3 region amplification was performed from RNA transcripts. HTBI primers were the set used in a first-round RT-PCR of the TCR CDR3. MiXCR, run by TCRdb on the multiplex PCR reads, gives a single entry per CDR3 protein. The sample carries 600,000 to 850,000 distinct CDR3 sequences, 18% recorded once.

Sequenced material: blood. The chain joins TRBV19 to TRBJ1-1; D gene uncertain. This sequence was found in a woman aged 50 to 60 with Graves' hyperthyroidism that later progressed to Graves' ophthalmopathy. In nucleotides, the CDR3 is TGTGCCAGTAGTCCTAGCGCCGGGTCGGACACTGAAGCTTTCTTT. This gives the protein CASSPSAGSDTEAFF.